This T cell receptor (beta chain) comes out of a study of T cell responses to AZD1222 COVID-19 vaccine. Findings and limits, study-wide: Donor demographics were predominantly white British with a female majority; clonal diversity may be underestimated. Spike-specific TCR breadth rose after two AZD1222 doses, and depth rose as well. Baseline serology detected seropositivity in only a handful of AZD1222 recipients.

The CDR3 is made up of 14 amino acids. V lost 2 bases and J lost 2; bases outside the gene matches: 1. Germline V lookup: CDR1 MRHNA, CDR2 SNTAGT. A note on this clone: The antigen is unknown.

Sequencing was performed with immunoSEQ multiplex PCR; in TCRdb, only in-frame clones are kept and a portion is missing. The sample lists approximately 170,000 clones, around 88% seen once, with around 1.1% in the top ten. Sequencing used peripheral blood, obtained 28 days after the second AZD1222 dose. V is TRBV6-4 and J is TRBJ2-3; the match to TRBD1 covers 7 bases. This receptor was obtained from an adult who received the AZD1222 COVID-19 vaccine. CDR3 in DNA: TGTGCCAGCAGTGACGGGACAGACACAGATACGCAGTATTTT. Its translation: CASSDGTDTDTQYF.